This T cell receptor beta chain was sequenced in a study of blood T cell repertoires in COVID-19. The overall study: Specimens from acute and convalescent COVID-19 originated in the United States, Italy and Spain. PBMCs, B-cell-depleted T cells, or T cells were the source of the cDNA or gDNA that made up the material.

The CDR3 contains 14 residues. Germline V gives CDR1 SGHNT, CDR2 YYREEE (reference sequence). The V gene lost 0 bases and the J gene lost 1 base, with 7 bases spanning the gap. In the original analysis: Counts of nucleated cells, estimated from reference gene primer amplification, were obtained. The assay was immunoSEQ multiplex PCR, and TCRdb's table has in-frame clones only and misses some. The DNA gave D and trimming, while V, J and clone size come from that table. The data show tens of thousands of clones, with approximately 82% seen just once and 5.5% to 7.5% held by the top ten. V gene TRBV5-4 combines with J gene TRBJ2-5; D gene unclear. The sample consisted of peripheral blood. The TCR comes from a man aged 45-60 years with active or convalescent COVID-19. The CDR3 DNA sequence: TGTGCCAGCAGCTTGGATCCCGGCCAAGAGACCCAGTACTTC. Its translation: CASSLDPGQETQYF. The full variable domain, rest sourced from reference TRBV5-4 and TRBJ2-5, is ETGVTQSPTHLIKTRGQQVTLRCSSQSGHNTVSWYQQALGQGPQFIFQYYREEENGRGNFPPRFSGLQFPNYSSELNVNALELDDSALYLCASSLDPGQETQYFGPGTRLLVL.